A single sample gave rise to the 9 T cell receptor beta chains below, sequenced in a study of T cells expressing NK-cell markers. TCRdb derives one entry per CDR3 protein from the 5' RACE reads, leaving out DNA. Across 440,000 or so distinct CDR3 sequences, the top ten clones capture about 7.3% of the sample. Sequencing used blood T cells: a sorted CD56 or NKG2C T cell subset, CD4+ or CD8+ T cells, or bulk PBMC T cells (not recorded which). The receptors derive from a woman aged 18 to 75 in good health.

V gene TRBV20-1 combines with J gene TRBJ1-2. Germline assignment: CDR1 DFQATT and CDR2 SNEGSKA (reference sequence). The CDR3 is 15 residues long. The CDR3 protein is CSARVSGWTLYGYTF.

J is TRBJ1-1 and V is TRBV7-9; the D call of TRBD1 rests on TCRdb alone, since no DNA is present to check it. This CDR3 region has 13 residues. Germline-derived CDR1 and CDR2 are SEHNR and FQNEAQ (reference sequence). The CDR3 loop is CASSPGENTEAFF.

The chain is built from TRBV4-3 and TRBJ1-4. Germline V gives CDR1 LGHNA, CDR2 YSLEER. This CDR3 region has 16 residues. The CDR3 protein is CASSRRSWPTNEKLFF.

The V call is TRBV9, the J call TRBJ2-3. The CDR3 is 14 residues long. Germline V gene lookup returns CDR1 SGDLS and CDR2 YYNGEE. The CDR3 sequence: CASSVSHSTDTQYF.

CDR3 residues: CSSNSGRAPDTQYF. The chain combines TRBV29-1 with TRBJ2-3; with no DNA, the TCRdb D assignment of TRBD2 cannot be verified. The CDR3 runs 14 residues. From germline, CDR1 is SQVTM and CDR2 ANQGSEA.

This rearrangement joins TRBV20-1 to TRBJ2-3; TCRdb calls TRBD2, which cannot be checked without DNA. This CDR3 is built from 18 residues. CDR1 and CDR2 from the germline V gene are DFQATT and SNEGSKA (reference sequence). CDR3: CSARAGYTSARAGDTQYF.

The chain combines TRBV4-2 with TRBJ2-3; with no DNA, the TCRdb D assignment of TRBD2 cannot be verified. The germline gives CDR1 LGHNA, CDR2 YNFKEQ. The CDR3 consists of 18 residues. The CDR3 here is CASSQDISASGRTDTQYF.

The J gene is TRBJ1-1, the V gene TRBV4-3; TCRdb's assignment of TRBD1 cannot be checked, as there is no DNA. Germline lookup yields CDR1 LGHNA and CDR2 YSLEER. The CDR3 loop spans 16 amino acids. This CDR3 is CASSQQAGPRSSEAFF.

The chain uses TRBV4-3 and TRBJ2-1; lacking DNA, the TRBD1 call made by TCRdb goes unchecked. There are 18 residues in the CDR3. Germline V gene sequence: CDR1 LGHNA, CDR2 YSLEER. The CDR3 sequence: CASSQDRWADGIYNEQFF.